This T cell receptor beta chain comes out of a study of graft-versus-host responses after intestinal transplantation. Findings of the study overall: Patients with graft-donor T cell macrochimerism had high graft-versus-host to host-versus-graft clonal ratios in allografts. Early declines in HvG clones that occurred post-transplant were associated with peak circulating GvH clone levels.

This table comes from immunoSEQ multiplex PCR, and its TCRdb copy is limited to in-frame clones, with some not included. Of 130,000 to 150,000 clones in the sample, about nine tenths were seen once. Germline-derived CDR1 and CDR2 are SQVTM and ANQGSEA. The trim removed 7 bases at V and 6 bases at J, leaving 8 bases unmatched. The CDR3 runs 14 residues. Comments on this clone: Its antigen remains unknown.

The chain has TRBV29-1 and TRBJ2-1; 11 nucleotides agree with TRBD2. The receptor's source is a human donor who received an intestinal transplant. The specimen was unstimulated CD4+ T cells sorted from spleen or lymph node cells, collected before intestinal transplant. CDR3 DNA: TGCAGCGCCGCACTAGCGGGAGCAGTCAATGAGCAGTTCTTC. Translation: CSAALAGAVNEQFF.